The 28 T cell receptor beta chains reported below all come from one sample, sequenced in a study of blood T cell repertoires in COVID-19. The assay was immunoSEQ multiplex PCR, and TCRdb's table has in-frame clones only and misses some. The sample contains approximately 63,000 clones, about 70% of which appear only once. The sample consisted of peripheral blood. These TCRs come from a woman at least 80 years old with acute or convalescent COVID-19.

The chain is built from TRBV6-5 and TRBJ2-3; 10 bases line up with TRBD2. Germline values: CDR1 MNHEY, CDR2 SVGAGI. The CDR3 consists of 14 residues. V shed 6 bases, J shed 0 bases, and the junction held 0 bases outside the gene matches. In DNA, the CDR3 is TGTGCCAGCAGGACTAGCGGGAGCACAGATACGCAGTATTTT. Its protein product is CASRTSGSTDTQYF.

The chain is built from TRBV30 and TRBJ2-6; D is possibly TRBD1 (5 bases). The germline V and J ends were trimmed by 3 bases and 2 bases, with 8 bases remaining between them. CDR1 and CDR2 from the germline V gene are GTSNPN and SVGIG (reference sequence). This CDR3 comprises 14 residues. The CDR3 DNA reads as TGTGCCTGGAGGGGCAGGGCTGGGGCCAACGTCCTGACTTTC. The encoded protein is CAWRGRAGANVLTF.

The chain has TRBV24-1 and TRBJ2-2; D might be TRBD1 (6 bases). The CDR3 contains 13 residues. Germline loops: CDR1 KGHDR, CDR2 SFDVKD. V dropped 4 bases and J dropped 9 bases, with 11 bases sitting between them. The CDR3 loop is CATSDVGARELFF. DNA of the CDR3: TGTGCCACCAGTGACGTGGGGGCCCGGGAGCTGTTTTTT.

V usage is TRBV7-2 and J usage is TRBJ2-7, with 9 positions matching TRBD1. V trimming: 5 bases; J trimming: 3 bases; junction bases outside the gene matches: 8. The CDR3 sequence is 15 residues long. Per germline, CDR1 SGHTA and CDR2 FQGNSA. CDR3 sequence (DNA): TGTGCCAGCAGCCCCTATCAGACAGGGGGCTACGAGCAGTACTTC. It encodes CASSPYQTGGYEQYF.

The chain uses TRBV11-2 and TRBJ2-5; the match to TRBD2 covers 9 bases. Losses at the gene ends were 5 bases for V and 4 bases for J; bases not matched to a gene: 11. Germline CDR1 SGHAT, CDR2 FQNNGV. CDR3 length: 16 amino acids. The CDR3 sequence: CASSPRRGLATETQYF. The DNA for the CDR3 is TGTGCCAGCAGCCCGCGGAGGGGACTAGCTACAGAGACCCAGTACTTC.

The V call is TRBV5-6, the J call TRBJ2-5; a possible D gene is TRBD1 (6 bases). This CDR3 region has 15 residues. Deletions cut 4 bases from V and 2 bases from J, with 15 bases between. Germline V gene sequence: CDR1 SGHDT, CDR2 YYEEEE. CDR3 residues: CASSLMTGPQETQYF. The CDR3, as DNA: TGTGCCAGCAGCCTAATGACAGGTCCACAAGAGACCCAGTACTTC.

This chain connects TRBV29-1 to TRBJ2-7, with a weak D call TRBD1 (5 bases). Germline-derived CDR1 and CDR2 are SQVTM and ANQGSEA. This CDR3 has 11 amino acids. Trimming took 4 bases from V and 3 from J, leaving 7 bases between them. The DNA for the CDR3 is TGCAGCGTTGGGGGCGTCTACGAGCAGTACTTC. This gives the protein CSVGGVYEQYF.

The chain combines TRBV7-3 with TRBJ1-5; TRBD1 matches at 10 bases. CDR3 length equals 15 residues. J was trimmed by 4 bases and V by 5 bases; bases with no gene match: 5. The germline gives CDR1 SGHTA, CDR2 FQGTGA. The CDR3 protein is CASSGEDRGNQPQHF. DNA for the CDR3: TGTGCCAGCAGCGGGGAGGACAGGGGGAATCAGCCCCAGCATTTT.

As regards this clone: This specimen includes other DNA sequences encoding the same CDR3. The genes are TRBV29-1 and TRBJ2-3; perhaps TRBD2 as D (5 bases). V was cut by 3 bases and J by 1 base, with 8 bases left in between. Germline CDR1 is SQVTM and CDR2 is ANQGSEA. CDR3 size: 13 residues. The CDR3 reads CSVDTGGTDTQYF. The CDR3 DNA follows: TGCAGCGTTGATACCGGGGGCACAGATACGCAGTATTTT.

The chain is built from TRBV18 and TRBJ2-5; 9 bases are shared with TRBD1. Germline V lookup: CDR1 KGHSH, CDR2 LQKENI. This CDR3 is 15 amino acids long. V shed 3 bases and J 4 bases; nucleotides not matched to a gene: 6. The CDR3 is CASSPGQGVGETQYF. The CDR3 nucleotides read TGTGCCAGCTCACCGGGACAGGGAGTAGGAGAGACCCAGTACTTC. The full variable domain, its missing parts supplied by reference TRBV18 and TRBJ2-5, is NAGVMQNPRHLVRRRGQEARLRCSPMKGHSHVYWYRQLPEEGLKFMVYLQKENIIDESGMPKERFSAEFPKEGPSILRIQQVVRGDSAAYFCASSPGQGVGETQYFGPGTRLLVL.

The genes are TRBV25-1 and TRBJ2-1; 11 bases match TRBD2. Germline CDR1 is MGHDK and CDR2 is SYGVNS. The CDR3 is 14 residues long. V lost 4 bases, J lost 8 bases, and 4 bases stayed unmatched. This CDR3 reads CASSVAGGRYEQFF. CDR3 in DNA: TGTGCCAGCAGTGTAGCGGGAGGGCGATATGAGCAGTTCTTC. Full variable domain (remainder filled in from reference TRBV25-1 and TRBJ2-1): EADIYQTPRYLVIGTGKKITLECSQTMGHDKMYWYQQDPGMELHLIHYSYGVNSTEKGDLSSESTVSRIRTEHFPLTLESARPSHTSQYLCASSVAGGRYEQFFGPGTRLTVL.

This clone was detected only a few times. The chain carries TRBV10-3 and TRBJ1-6, with 7 positions matching TRBD1. CDR3 length: 14 residues. Germline lookup yields CDR1 ENHRY and CDR2 SYGVKD. V was pared by 8 bases and J by 5 bases, with 6 bases of the junction left unmatched. The CDR3 nucleotides read TGTGCCATCCGCGGACAGGCAAATAATTCACCCCTCCACTTT. Translation: CAIRGQANNSPLHF.

The table lists this clone with a few counts. This chain uses TRBV9 with TRBJ2-1; 7 positions match TRBD1. V was clipped by 0 bases and J by 6 bases; unmatched bases: 9. Germline CDR1 is SGDLS and CDR2 is YYNGEE. The CDR3 covers 16 residues. The CDR3 is CASSVGGGGQANEQFF. The CDR3 DNA reads TGTGCCAGCAGCGTAGGAGGGGGCGGACAGGCCAATGAGCAGTTCTTC.

J is TRBJ1-2 and V is TRBV29-1; 7 bases map to TRBD1. The V segment lost 0 bases and the J segment 0 bases; nucleotides outside the gene matches: 13. CDR1 SQVTM and CDR2 ANQGSEA come from the germline V gene. The CDR3 covers 18 residues. The CDR3 spells CSVEERWQGDLSNYGYTF. For the CDR3, the DNA is TGCAGCGTTGAAGAGAGATGGCAGGGGGACCTCTCTAACTATGGCTACACCTTC.

The J gene is TRBJ1-2, the V gene TRBV18; TRBD1 is a possible D gene (6 bases). Germline loops: CDR1 KGHSH, CDR2 LQKENI. The V and J ends lost 1 base and 14 bases respectively, with 14 bases between them. The CDR3 is 12 amino acids. Here the CDR3 DNA reads TGTGCCAGCTCACCACTACAGGGTCAGCGGACCTTC. Translation gives CASSPLQGQRTF.

Only a few counts were recorded for this clone. The chain is built from TRBV2 and TRBJ2-3, with 8 positions matching TRBD1. V was pared by 3 bases and J by 0 bases, with 2 bases of the junction left unmatched. CDR3 size: 15 residues. From germline, CDR1 is SNHLY and CDR2 FYNNEI. The CDR3, as DNA: TGTGCCAGCAGTGACGACAGGGGTAGCACAGATACGCAGTATTTT. Protein: CASSDDRGSTDTQYF.

This rearrangement joins TRBV11-2 to TRBJ2-1; 8 positions agree with TRBD2. Unmatched junction bases numbered 3, after V lost 0 bases and J lost 2 bases. The CDR3 runs to 16 residues. Germline V gives CDR1 SGHAT, CDR2 FQNNGV. The CDR3 DNA is TGTGCCAGCAGCTTAGATAGCGGGGTCCCCTACAATGAGCAGTTCTTC. Amino acids: CASSLDSGVPYNEQFF.

The chain links TRBV11-2 to TRBJ1-2; 7 bases map to TRBD1. Losses at the gene ends were 2 bases for V and 3 bases for J; bases not matched to a gene: 9. CDR3 length: 16 residues. The germline V gene has CDR1 SGHAT and CDR2 FQNNGV. This chain's CDR3 is CASSLTTGAAYYGYTF. DNA of the CDR3: TGTGCCAGCAGCTTAACCACAGGGGCCGCTTACTATGGCTACACCTTC.

Regarding this clone: This same CDR3 is encoded by further DNA sequences in the sample. The chain links TRBV6-5 to TRBJ1-1; D unclear. V was clipped by 5 bases and J by 0 bases, with 4 bases between them. This CDR3 is 12 amino acids long. CDR1 is MNHEY, CDR2 SVGAGI, per germline. The CDR3 nucleotides are TGTGCCAGCAGTCACATGAACACTGAAGCTTTCTTT. Protein product: CASSHMNTEAFF.

The V gene is TRBV29-1, the J gene TRBJ1-1, with 7 positions matching TRBD1. Trimming cost V 5 bases and J 3 bases; bases outside gene matches: 3. Germline lookup yields CDR1 SQVTM and CDR2 ANQGSEA. This CDR3 region has 12 residues. CDR3 DNA sequence: TGCAGCGTTAACAGGGGTGACACTGAAGCTTTCTTT. Amino acid sequence: CSVNRGDTEAFF.

The rearrangement uses TRBV7-2 and TRBJ2-1; D perhaps matches TRBD1 (6 bases). The CDR3 is 15 amino acids. V was pared by 3 bases and J by 5 bases, with 14 bases between. Germline CDR1 SGHTA, CDR2 FQGNSA. CDR3 sequence (DNA): TGTGCCAGCAGCTTTAGTTTACAGGGTAACAATGAGCAGTTCTTC. This codes for CASSFSLQGNNEQFF.

The chain recombines TRBV20-1 with TRBJ2-7; D perhaps matches TRBD2 (5 bases). The CDR3 runs 11 residues. CDR1 is DFQATT, CDR2 SNEGSKA, per germline (reference sequence). V gave up 5 bases and J gave up 0 bases, with 5 bases separating them. The CDR3 here is CSAGLSYEQYF. The CDR3 bases are TGCAGTGCTGGACTCTCCTACGAGCAGTACTTC.

With regard to this clone: One end of the junction varies from germline; a read error may be responsible. The chain uses TRBV2 and TRBJ2-3; no firm D call. Germline assignment: CDR1 SNHLY and CDR2 FYNNEI. CDR3 length: 17 amino acids. CDR3 residues: CASSRRAVGDLTNTQYF. CDR3 DNA sequence: TGTGCCAGCAGCCGACGAGCCGTGGGCGACCTCACAAATACGCAGTATTTT.

The gene calls are TRBV7-9 and TRBJ1-5; no clear D. Germline V gene lookup returns CDR1 SEHNR and CDR2 FQNEAQ (reference sequence). This CDR3 has 15 amino acids. Trimming removed 1 base at V and 0 bases at J, with 7 bases between. The CDR3 is CASSLDGNSNQPQHF. The CDR3 coding sequence is TGTGCCAGCAGCTTAGACGGGAATAGCAATCAGCCCCAGCATTTT.

The CDR3 protein is CASSQEASGVYEQYF. CDR3 coding DNA: TGTGCCAGCAGCCAAGAGGCTAGCGGGGTTTACGAGCAGTACTTC. This chain connects TRBV4-2 to TRBJ2-7; 9 positions match TRBD2. CDR1 is LGHNA, CDR2 YNFKEQ, per germline. V trimming: 0 bases; J trimming: 4 bases; junction bases outside the gene matches: 4. This CDR3 comprises 15 residues.

This chain connects TRBV7-6 to TRBJ2-5; TRBD2 aligns across 11 bases. From germline, CDR1 is SGHVS and CDR2 FNYEAQ. Trimming took 4 bases from V and 1 from J; bases not matched to a gene: 2. The length of the CDR3 is 15 residues. The CDR3 DNA is TGTGCCAGCAGCTCTGGGACTAGCGGCCAAGAGACCCAGTACTTC. The encoded protein is CASSSGTSGQETQYF.

This clone appeared a few times. The chain recombines TRBV15 with TRBJ2-7; D may be TRBD1 (6 bases). V was shortened by 2 bases and J by 2 bases, with 16 bases between the two germline ends. Germline CDR1 and CDR2: LNHNV and YYDKDF (reference sequence). This CDR3 spans 16 amino acids. The CDR3: CATSRSVRDKAYEQYF. The CDR3 DNA reads as TGTGCCACCAGCAGATCAGTCCGGGACAAGGCCTACGAGCAGTACTTC.

The rearrangement joins TRBV2 to TRBJ1-5, with 9 bases fitting TRBD1. Germline V CDR1 and CDR2: SNHLY, FYNNEI. The CDR3 runs 15 residues. V lost 6 bases, J lost 4 bases, and 7 bases stayed unmatched. CDR3 amino acids: CASSDWDRVNQPQHF. The CDR3 bases are TGTGCCAGCAGCGACTGGGACAGGGTTAATCAGCCCCAGCATTTT. The whole variable domain, filled in from reference TRBV2 and TRBJ1-5, reads EPEVTQTPSHQVTQMGQEVILRCVPISNHLYFYWYRQILGQKVEFLVSFYNNEISEKSEIFDDQFSVERPDGSNFTLKIRSTKLEDSAMYFCASSDWDRVNQPQHFGDGTRLSIL.